This entry lists 18 T cell receptor beta chains sequenced from one sample in a study of regulatory dendritic cells for organ transplantation. Allogeneic regulatory or mature dendritic cells were co-cultured for 5 days with CFSE-labeled sorted T cells at 1:10. The antigens for these receptors are not known. Only in-frame clones appear in the TCRdb table, and some are missing; sequencing was by immunoSEQ multiplex PCR. Seen here are 20,000 to 25,000 clones, approximately 83% observed once, and the top ten hold 0.55% to 0.75%. Specimen: naive CD4+ T cells from blood cultured with regulatory dendritic cells. The subset is: CD45RA+ naive T cells. These receptors originate from a human donor in good health.

V usage is TRBV7-2 and J usage is TRBJ2-2; D gene ambiguous. The CDR3 runs to 16 residues. Germline V lookup: CDR1 SGHTA, CDR2 FQGNSA. V lost 1 base, J lost 2 bases, and 11 bases lay in between. The CDR3 reads CASSLEATLNTGELFF. CDR3 DNA: TGTGCCAGCAGCTTAGAGGCGACATTAAACACCGGGGAGCTGTTTTTT.

The CDR3 DNA reads as TGTGCCAGCAGCCAAGCTAGCCGATCCCTCTCCTACGAGCAGTACTTC. It codes for CASSQASRSLSYEQYF. The V and J genes are TRBV14 and TRBJ2-7; the D gene is possibly TRBD2 (5 bases). Per germline, CDR1 SGHDN and CDR2 FVKESK. Trimming cost V 1 base and J 0 bases, with 13 bases left between them. The CDR3 totals 16 residues.

The chain employs TRBV6-1 and TRBJ1-5; no clear D gene. Germline assignment: CDR1 MNHNS and CDR2 SASEGT. The CDR3 sequence is 14 residues long. V dropped 3 bases and J dropped 1 base, with 7 bases sitting between them. As DNA, the CDR3 is TGTGCCAGCAGTGAGGTTAGGAGCAATCAGCCCCAGCATTTT. Translating gives CASSEVRSNQPQHF.

V gene TRBV4-1 combines with J gene TRBJ2-3, with 10 bases matching TRBD2. The length of the CDR3 is 18 residues. V shed 1 base and J 0 bases; nucleotides not matched to a gene: 7. CDR1 is MGHRA and CDR2 is YSYEKL in the germline V gene. Here the CDR3 DNA reads TGCGCCAGCAGCCAAGTAAGCGGGAGGGGGCCGAGCACAGATACGCAGTATTTT. Protein product: CASSQVSGRGPSTDTQYF.

The chain uses TRBV9 and TRBJ2-5; D possibly matches TRBD1 or TRBD2 (5 bases each). Trimming shortened V by 0 bases and J by 4 bases, and 13 bases separated the two germline ends. This CDR3 has 15 amino acids. Germline assignment: CDR1 SGDLS and CDR2 YYNGEE. CDR3 region: CASSVVGGLGETQYF. The CDR3 DNA follows: TGTGCCAGCAGCGTAGTTGGGGGTCTGGGAGAGACCCAGTACTTC.

This clone was seen a few times. V and J are TRBV7-3 and TRBJ2-3, with a tentative D call TRBD2 (6 bases). Germline V gene lookup returns CDR1 SGHTA and CDR2 FQGTGA. This CDR3 contains 18 residues. V gave up 5 bases and J gave up 0 bases, with 21 bases separating them. The CDR3 spells CASSNRYIGGGSTDTQYF. In nucleotides, the CDR3 is TGTGCCAGCAGCAACAGATATATCGGGGGAGGAAGCACAGATACGCAGTATTTT.

J is TRBJ1-3 and V is TRBV7-2; D is uncertain. The V end was cut by 5 bases, the J end by 0 bases, with 11 bases between. The CDR3 has 15 amino acids. CDR1 and CDR2 (germline): SGHTA, FQGNSA. DNA for the CDR3: TGTGCCAGCAGCGCGAGGTCTCACTCTGGAAACACCATATATTTT. It specifies CASSARSHSGNTIYF.

V is TRBV5-8 and J is TRBJ1-1; D is ambiguous. With 5 bases removed from V and 6 bases from J, the gap between germline ends came to 20 bases. This CDR3 comprises 15 residues. Germline CDR1 SGHTS, CDR2 YDEGEE. The CDR3 loop is CASRYSIFGRPEAFF. The CDR3 DNA sequence: TGTGCCAGCAGATACTCTATCTTTGGCAGGCCTGAAGCTTTCTTT.

The chain combines TRBV5-1 with TRBJ1-1; 7 bases agree with TRBD1. The CDR3 covers 18 residues. The germline V gene has CDR1 SGHRS and CDR2 YFSETQ. J gave up 8 bases and V 0 bases, and 19 bases lay outside the gene matches. The CDR3 is CASSLAPGRTGEKNEAFF. In nucleotides, the CDR3 is TGCGCCAGCAGCTTGGCCCCCGGTAGGACAGGCGAAAAAAACGAAGCTTTCTTT.

The chain uses TRBV7-8 and TRBJ1-5, with D tentatively TRBD1 (6 bases). V was pared by 1 base and J by 4 bases, with 8 bases between. The CDR3 runs 14 residues. The V gene's germline CDR1 is SGHVS and CDR2 FQNEAQ. CDR3 sequence reads: CASSLDRVNQPQHF. CDR3 in DNA: TGTGCCAGCAGCTTAGACAGGGTTAATCAGCCCCAGCATTTT.

By sample share, this clone is medium-sized (0.01 to 0.1%). This rearrangement joins TRBV2 to TRBJ2-7; tentatively, D is TRBD1 (5 bases). The ends were cut back, 0 bases at V and 3 bases at J, with 9 bases in the middle. Germline assignment: CDR1 SNHLY and CDR2 FYNNEI. This CDR3 comprises 14 residues. The CDR3, as DNA: TGTGCCAGCAGTGAAGCGACAGCCCTCTACGAGCAGTACTTC. Amino acid sequence: CASSEATALYEQYF. The whole variable domain, remainder taken from reference TRBV2 and TRBJ2-7, is EPEVTQTPSHQVTQMGQEVILRCVPISNHLYFYWYRQILGQKVEFLVSFYNNEISEKSEIFDDQFSVERPDGSNFTLKIRSTKLEDSAMYFCASSEATALYEQYFGPGTRLTVT.

CDR3 residues: CASSLYRAQGEKLFF. Written as DNA, the CDR3 is TGTGCCAGCAGCCTGTACCGGGCCCAGGGGGAAAAACTGTTTTTT. This chain uses TRBV5-4 with TRBJ1-4, with TRBD1 as a possible D gene (6 bases). Looked up from germline, CDR1 is SGHNT and CDR2 is YYREEE (reference sequence). This CDR3 is 15 amino acids long. V lost 4 bases, J lost 8 bases, and 18 bases lay in between.

The chain links TRBV2 to TRBJ1-5, with a possible D match to TRBD1 (6 bases). CDR1 and CDR2 from the germline V gene are SNHLY and FYNNEI. The CDR3 is 16 amino acids. V was shortened by 6 bases and J by 0 bases, with 15 bases between the two germline ends. The CDR3 nucleotides are TGTGCCAGCAGGCTAGGGGGGGGACGTAGCAATCAGCCCCAGCATTTT. Translating it yields CASRLGGGRSNQPQHF.

The chain links TRBV19 to TRBJ1-2; D is unclear. The CDR3 is 14 residues long. Trimming pared 4 bases from V and 4 bases from J, leaving 13 bases between. Germline assignment: CDR1 LNHDA and CDR2 SQIVND (reference sequence). CDR3 coding DNA: TGTGCCAGTAGTAAGGACTCATCTGCCTATGGCTACACCTTC. It is translated as CASSKDSSAYGYTF.

This rearrangement joins TRBV18 to TRBJ2-7; 8 positions match TRBD1. Germline loops: CDR1 KGHSH, CDR2 LQKENI. With 3 bases clipped from V and 3 bases from J, the junction kept 4 bases outside the gene matches. The CDR3 has 14 amino acids. The CDR3 spells CASSPVGQGYEQYF. The DNA for the CDR3 is TGTGCCAGCTCACCTGTCGGACAGGGCTACGAGCAGTACTTC.

The chain is built from TRBV6-6 and TRBJ2-7, with D possibly matching TRBD2 (6 bases). This CDR3 has 13 amino acids. Germline V gives CDR1 MNHNY, CDR2 SVGAGI (reference sequence). The V end was cut by 6 bases, the J end by 6 bases, with 15 bases between. As DNA, the CDR3 is TGTGCCAGCAGCCCCTTTCGGGGGTCCGAGCAGTACTTC. It specifies CASSPFRGSEQYF.

The chain couples TRBV2 to TRBJ2-5, with D perhaps being TRBD1 or TRBD2 (6 bases each). This CDR3 has 16 amino acids. The V gene's germline CDR1 is SNHLY and CDR2 FYNNEI. Trimming took 3 bases from V and 1 from J, leaving 15 bases between them. CDR3 sequence: CASSDAVGGPQETQYF. Here the CDR3 DNA reads TGTGCCAGCAGTGACGCGGTCGGGGGCCCCCAAGAGACCCAGTACTTC.

The chain combines TRBV4-3 with TRBJ2-5, with 11 nucleotides matching TRBD2. V gave up 0 bases and J gave up 0 bases; unmatched junction bases: 18. The CDR3 runs 22 residues. CDR1 is LGHNA, CDR2 YSLEER, per germline. CDR3 coding DNA: TGCGCCAGCAGCCAAGAGTGGGTGTCCAGTTGGGCTAGCGGGGGGAACCAAGAGACCCAGTACTTC. Translating gives CASSQEWVSSWASGGNQETQYF.